Below are 32 T cell receptor beta chains sequenced from a single sample in a study of blood T cell repertoires in COVID-19 (dated by TCRdb to 2020 to 2022). The library was prepared using the immunoSEQ multiplex PCR assay. What TCRdb holds here is the immuneACCESS table cut down to in-frame rearrangements. Part of the clones is not present; checked against another copy, under half of the missing clones reflect an unresolved V gene, and the others are unexplained. For this sample the table gives roughly 250,000 clones, of which around 87% were detected only once. Clones ranked in the top ten supply approximately 1.5% of the sample. The sequenced sample consisted of PBMCs or T cells enriched from blood (not recorded which). The source is a woman in her forties or fifties who had recovered from COVID-19.

This chain joins TRBV28 and TRBJ1-2; possibly TRBD1 for D (6 bases). CDR1 is MDHEN, CDR2 SYDVKM, per germline. The CDR3 has 14 residues. V gave up 4 bases and J gave up 0 bases, with 9 bases separating them. CDR3 DNA: TGTGCCAGCAGTTCACGGGACACTAACTATGGCTACACCTTC. Encoded protein: CASSSRDTNYGYTF.

The chain combines TRBV4-1 with TRBJ1-5; D is unresolved. The CDR3 extends over 14 amino acids. The V gene's germline CDR1 is MGHRA and CDR2 YSYEKL. Trimming shortened V by 5 bases and J by 2 bases, and 10 bases separated the two germline ends. In nucleotides, the CDR3 is TGCGCCAGCAGCGAATCGACTCGCAATCAGCCCCAGCATTTT. Its translation is CASSESTRNQPQHF.

V and J are TRBV12-5 and TRBJ1-1, with no clear D. There are 16 residues in the CDR3. Germline CDR1 reads LGHNT; CDR2 reads FRNRAP. V lost 0 bases and J 3 bases, leaving 14 bases between the germline ends. This chain's CDR3 is CASGLVNKGSDTEAFF. The CDR3 bases are TGTGCTAGTGGTTTGGTAAATAAAGGGAGTGACACTGAAGCTTTCTTT.

This clone was seen only a few times. The V and J genes are TRBV6-2 or TRBV6-3 and TRBJ2-7, with D unclear. The ends were cut back, 2 bases at V and 4 bases at J, with 15 bases in the middle. The CDR3 totals 15 residues. Germline values: CDR1 MNHEY, CDR2 SVGEGT. CDR3 DNA sequence: TGTGCCAGCAGTTACCCACCTAGGAATTGGTACGAGCAGTACTTC. Protein product: CASSYPPRNWYEQYF.

This clone has only one observation. The chain employs TRBV9 and TRBJ1-6; 8 bases line up with TRBD1. The J segment lost 8 bases and the V segment lost 3 bases, leaving 13 bases of the junction unmatched. CDR3 length: 17 amino acids. Germline-derived CDR1 and CDR2 are SGDLS and YYNGEE. The CDR3 DNA is TGTGCCAGCAGCGAGTACAGGGGGTTACCAATTGATTCACCCCTCCACTTT. This sequence encodes CASSEYRGLPIDSPLHF.

The chain has TRBV7-9 and TRBJ2-1; 7 bases align to TRBD2. V lost 5 bases to trimming and J lost 4 bases; unmatched junction nucleotides: 11. Germline loops: CDR1 SEHNR, CDR2 FQNEAQ (reference sequence). The CDR3 is 16 residues long. The CDR3, as DNA: TGTGCCAGCAGCCGGTCCGGGGCGGGAGTTTACAATGAGCAGTTCTTC. This gives the protein CASSRSGAGVYNEQFF.

V usage is TRBV25-1 and J usage is TRBJ1-2, with 9 bases fitting TRBD1. CDR1 MGHDK and CDR2 SYGVNS come from the germline V gene. J lost 2 bases, V lost 3 bases, and 4 bases had no gene match. The CDR3 loop spans 15 amino acids. CDR3 protein: CASSERGQGNYGYTF. The CDR3 region has the DNA TGTGCCAGCAGTGAGCGGGGACAGGGAAACTATGGCTACACCTTC.

The chain recombines TRBV10-3 with TRBJ2-7; 13 positions match TRBD2. Trimming cost V 6 bases and J 0 bases; bases outside gene matches: 8. This CDR3 has 17 amino acids. Germline V CDR1 and CDR2: ENHRY, SYGVKD. CDR3 loop: CAISAGTSGKGSYEQYF. CDR3 nucleotide sequence: TGTGCCATCAGCGCCGGGACTAGCGGGAAAGGCTCCTACGAGCAGTACTTC.

CDR3 region: CASSASGRGETQYF. The CDR3 DNA reads TGTGCCAGCAGCGCTAGCGGGAGGGGAGAGACCCAGTACTTC. The chain uses TRBV5-4 and TRBJ2-5; 12 bases map to TRBD2. Germline CDR1 SGHNT, CDR2 YYREEE (reference sequence). The length of the CDR3 is 14 residues. The trim removed 4 bases at V and 4 bases at J, leaving 2 bases unmatched.

The genes are TRBV5-6 and TRBJ2-5; 7 nucleotides match TRBD1. V trimming: 1 base; J trimming: 8 bases; junction bases outside the gene matches: 5. The CDR3 totals 13 residues. CDR1 is SGHDT, CDR2 YYEEEE, per germline. The CDR3 reads CASSLNRGGTQYF. The CDR3 nucleotides read TGTGCCAGCAGCTTGAACAGGGGCGGCACCCAGTACTTC.

This chain uses TRBV2 with TRBJ1-2; D might be TRBD1 (6 bases). CDR1 is SNHLY and CDR2 is FYNNEI in the germline V gene. Trimming shortened V by 2 bases and J by 13 bases, and 17 bases separated the two germline ends. CDR3 length: 13 amino acids. This CDR3 is CASSELVLQGFTF. The CDR3 region has the DNA TGTGCCAGCAGTGAATTGGTTTTACAGGGATTCACCTTC.

The rearrangement uses TRBV5-1 and TRBJ2-5; D is unclear. Trimming pared 0 bases from V and 3 bases from J, leaving 9 bases between. This CDR3 is built from 14 residues. Germline values: CDR1 SGHRS, CDR2 YFSETQ. CDR3 DNA sequence: TGCGCCAGCAGCTTGGTCTCAGATAAAGAGACCCAGTACTTC. It is translated as CASSLVSDKETQYF. Full variable domain (missing parts from reference TRBV5-1 and TRBJ2-5): KAGVTQTPRYLIKTRGQQVTLSCSPISGHRSVSWYQQTPGQGLQFLFEYFSETQRNKGNFPGRFSGRQFSNSRSEMNVSTLELGDSALYLCASSLVSDKETQYFGPGTRLLVL.

The genes are TRBV4-2 and TRBJ1-1; D gene uncertain. Looked up from germline, CDR1 is LGHNA and CDR2 is YNFKEQ. V was pared by 0 bases and J by 6 bases, with 11 bases between. CDR3 length: 14 amino acids. CDR3 region: CASSQEPGIAEAFF. DNA for the CDR3: TGTGCCAGCAGCCAAGAGCCGGGTATTGCTGAAGCTTTCTTT.

This chain links TRBV2 with TRBJ1-3; D might be TRBD1 (5 bases). Germline CDR1 reads SNHLY; CDR2 reads FYNNEI. This CDR3 spans 14 amino acids. With 4 bases removed from V and 4 bases from J, the gap between germline ends came to 11 bases. CDR3 in amino acids: CASSVRGGGNTIYF. The DNA of the CDR3 is TGTGCCAGCAGTGTTCGGGGGGGAGGAAACACCATATATTTT.

This chain uses TRBV28 with TRBJ2-7; 7 bases are shared with TRBD1. The CDR3 totals 14 residues. Germline V lookup: CDR1 MDHEN, CDR2 SYDVKM. The V segment lost 6 bases and the J segment 6 bases; nucleotides outside the gene matches: 11. Written as DNA, the CDR3 is TGTGCCAGCAGCCACCGGGACAGTAGGATCGAGCAGTACTTC. It specifies CASSHRDSRIEQYF.

This clone was seen a few times. The chain carries TRBV4-2 and TRBJ2-2; D is ambiguous. Between the trimmed V and J ends, which lost 4 bases and 6 bases, there was a span of 6 bases. Germline V gene sequence: CDR1 LGHNA, CDR2 YNFKEQ. The CDR3 length is 12 residues. The CDR3 sequence: CASSPTAGELFF. The CDR3 nucleotides are TGTGCCAGCAGCCCAACAGCCGGGGAGCTGTTTTTT.

V gene TRBV30 combines with J gene TRBJ1-1, with D uncertain. The germline V gene has CDR1 GTSNPN and CDR2 SVGIG (reference sequence). This CDR3 comprises 11 residues. V was trimmed by 5 bases and J by 7 bases, leaving 11 bases between them. The CDR3 spells CAWLSVSEAFF. DNA of the CDR3: TGTGCCTGGCTTAGCGTAAGTGAAGCTTTCTTT.

About this clone itself: Other DNA sequences in this sample translate to the same CDR3. V gene TRBV9 combines with J gene TRBJ1-4; D gene uncertain. CDR3 length: 14 residues. The V gene lost 0 bases and the J gene lost 5 bases, with 8 bases spanning the gap. CDR1 SGDLS and CDR2 YYNGEE come from the germline V gene. DNA for the CDR3: TGTGCCAGCAGCGTAGAACGGGAGAATGAAAAACTGTTTTTT. This translates into CASSVERENEKLFF. Drawing the rest from reference TRBV9 and TRBJ1-4, the complete variable domain is DSGVTQTPKHLITATGQRVTLRCSPRSGDLSVYWYQQSLDQGLQFLIQYYNGEERAKGNILERFSAQQFPDLHSELNLSSLELGDSALYFCASSVERENEKLFFGSGTQLSVL.

The V call is TRBV15, the J call TRBJ2-3; 10 nucleotides align to TRBD2. V lost 3 bases and J lost 3; bases outside the gene matches: 9. Germline CDR1 and CDR2: LNHNV and YYDKDF (reference sequence). The CDR3 is made up of 17 amino acids. This chain's CDR3 is CATSSAAGTSVTDTQYF. The CDR3 nucleotides read TGTGCCACCAGCAGCGCCGCCGGGACTAGCGTTACAGATACGCAGTATTTT.

A note on this clone: Possible read error: a much larger clone is one base away. The chain combines TRBV2 with TRBJ2-1; the match to TRBD2 covers 12 bases. CDR1 is SNHLY and CDR2 is FYNNEI in the germline V gene. CDR3 length equals 14 residues. Trimming took 7 bases from V and 4 from J; bases not matched to a gene: 2. Written as DNA, the CDR3 is TGTGCCAGCACCCTAGCGGGAGGGTACAATGAGCAGTTCTTC. It translates to CASTLAGGYNEQFF.

The chain couples TRBV2 to TRBJ2-7; 10 nucleotides match TRBD2. The V gene's germline CDR1 is SNHLY and CDR2 FYNNEI. This CDR3 comprises 15 residues. V dropped 8 bases and J dropped 6; count of bases not matched to a gene: 13. The CDR3 DNA follows: TGTGCCAGCCGTATGGGTAGCGGGAGGTTTTTCGAGCAGTACTTC. It yields the protein CASRMGSGRFFEQYF.

The chain recombines TRBV11-2 with TRBJ2-3; no clear D. V lost 0 bases and J lost 4, with 8 bases in between. The CDR3 consists of 14 residues. Per the germline V gene, CDR1 is SGHAT and CDR2 is FQNNGV. CDR3 loop: CASSLDDNSDTQYF. The CDR3 DNA reads TGTGCCAGCAGCTTAGACGACAATTCAGATACGCAGTATTTT.

This rearrangement joins TRBV30 to TRBJ1-1; the D is unclear. CDR1 GTSNPN and CDR2 SVGIG come from the germline V gene (reference sequence). The CDR3 totals 13 residues. With 2 bases removed from V and 2 bases from J, the gap between germline ends came to 9 bases. The CDR3 nucleotides are TGTGCCTGGAGTTCCGAGTTCAACACTGAAGCTTTCTTT. Its translation: CAWSSEFNTEAFF. The variable domain in full, with the rest retrieved from reference TRBV30 and TRBJ1-1, is SQTIHQWPATLVQPVGSPLSLECTVEGTSNPNLYWYRQAAGRGLQLLFYSVGIGQISSEVPQNLSASRPQDRQFILSSKKLLLSDSGFYLCAWSSEFNTEAFFGQGTRLTVV.

The chain has TRBV11-1 and TRBJ2-1, with 8 positions matching TRBD2. The germline V gene has CDR1 SGHAT and CDR2 FQDESV (reference sequence). V lost 3 bases to trimming and J lost 6 bases; unmatched junction nucleotides: 10. This CDR3 has 16 residues. The CDR3: CASSFPPSGRGNEQFF. The CDR3 DNA reads as TGTGCCAGCAGCTTCCCCCCCAGCGGGAGAGGCAATGAGCAGTTCTTC. Looking up the rest from reference TRBV11-1 and TRBJ2-1 gives the full variable domain: EAEVAQSPRYKITEKSQAVAFWCDPISGHATLYWYRQILGQGPELLVQFQDESVVDDSQLPKDRFSAERLKGVDSTLKIQPAELGDSAMYLCASSFPPSGRGNEQFFGPGTRLTVL.

This clone was observed a handful of times. The chain links TRBV5-1 to TRBJ2-7; possibly TRBD1 for D (7 bases). Looked up from germline, CDR1 is SGHRS and CDR2 is YFSETQ. V lost 4 bases to trimming and J lost 3 bases, with 23 bases between them. The CDR3 is 17 residues long. Here the CDR3 DNA reads TGCGCCAGCAGCCCCGGGGCGTTCAGGGGGGATCGCTACGAGCAGTACTTC. It translates to CASSPGAFRGDRYEQYF. The full variable domain, in which reference TRBV5-1 and TRBJ2-7 provide the parts outside the CDR3, is KAGVTQTPRYLIKTRGQQVTLSCSPISGHRSVSWYQQTPGQGLQFLFEYFSETQRNKGNFPGRFSGRQFSNSRSEMNVSTLELGDSALYLCASSPGAFRGDRYEQYFGPGTRLTVT.

The chain has TRBV15 and TRBJ2-3, with 12 bases fitting TRBD2. The CDR3 totals 15 residues. From germline, CDR1 is LNHNV and CDR2 YYDKDF (reference sequence). Germline trimming cut 1 base from V and 4 bases from J; bases unmatched to any gene: 0. CDR3 sequence: CATSRGLAGADTQYF. The DNA of the CDR3 is TGTGCCACCAGCAGAGGACTAGCGGGAGCAGATACGCAGTATTTT.

This sequence joins TRBV5-1 and TRBJ2-7, with 8 bases matching TRBD1. Germline-derived CDR1 and CDR2 are SGHRS and YFSETQ. J was trimmed by 1 base and V by 0 bases; bases with no gene match: 3. CDR3 length: 15 amino acids. The CDR3 region is CASSLGTGYSYEQYF. In DNA, the CDR3 is TGCGCCAGCAGCTTGGGGACAGGGTATTCCTACGAGCAGTACTTC.

The V gene is TRBV10-3, the J gene TRBJ1-2; 11 bases fit TRBD1. V shed 3 bases and J 7 bases; nucleotides not matched to a gene: 7. The V gene's germline CDR1 is ENHRY and CDR2 SYGVKD. The CDR3 sequence is 15 residues long. The CDR3 spells CAISDPGTGGLGYTF. The CDR3 DNA sequence: TGTGCCATCAGTGACCCCGGGACAGGGGGGCTTGGCTACACCTTC.

The rearrangement links TRBV27 to TRBJ2-5, with 9 bases identical to TRBD1. CDR1 MNHEY and CDR2 SMNVEV come from the germline V gene (reference sequence). V lost 8 bases, J lost 2 bases, and 9 bases stayed unmatched. The CDR3 loop spans 15 amino acids. CDR3 protein: CASRRDRALQETQYF. The CDR3 DNA reads as TGTGCCAGCCGTCGGGACAGGGCCCTACAAGAGACCCAGTACTTC.

This clone came up once. The chain carries TRBV5-1 and TRBJ1-6; no definite D call. Trimming took 4 bases from V and 0 from J, leaving 8 bases between them. The germline gives CDR1 SGHRS, CDR2 YFSETQ. The CDR3 contains 15 residues. Here the CDR3 reads CASSHWSSYNSPLHF. CDR3 sequence (DNA): TGCGCCAGCAGCCACTGGAGCTCCTATAATTCACCCCTCCACTTT. Complete variable domain (other parts from reference TRBV5-1 and TRBJ1-6): KAGVTQTPRYLIKTRGQQVTLSCSPISGHRSVSWYQQTPGQGLQFLFEYFSETQRNKGNFPGRFSGRQFSNSRSEMNVSTLELGDSALYLCASSHWSSYNSPLHFGNGTRLTVT.

The rearrangement links TRBV2 to TRBJ2-7, with D perhaps matching TRBD1 (8 bases). The CDR3 covers 16 residues. V shed 7 bases and J shed 3 bases, with 22 bases lying between them. Germline V gene sequence: CDR1 SNHLY, CDR2 FYNNEI. The CDR3 bases are TGTGCCAGCACCCCCGGGGGGACAGGACCTATCTACGAGCAGTACTTC. Its protein product is CASTPGGTGPIYEQYF.

The chain is built from TRBV20-1 and TRBJ1-1; D unresolved. Trimming left V 5 bases short and J 10 bases short, with 14 bases between. This CDR3 contains 11 residues. The germline V gene has CDR1 DFQATT and CDR2 SNEGSKA (reference sequence). This chain's CDR3 is CSAYREMGAFF. The CDR3 coding sequence is TGCAGTGCTTACCGGGAGATGGGAGCTTTCTTT.